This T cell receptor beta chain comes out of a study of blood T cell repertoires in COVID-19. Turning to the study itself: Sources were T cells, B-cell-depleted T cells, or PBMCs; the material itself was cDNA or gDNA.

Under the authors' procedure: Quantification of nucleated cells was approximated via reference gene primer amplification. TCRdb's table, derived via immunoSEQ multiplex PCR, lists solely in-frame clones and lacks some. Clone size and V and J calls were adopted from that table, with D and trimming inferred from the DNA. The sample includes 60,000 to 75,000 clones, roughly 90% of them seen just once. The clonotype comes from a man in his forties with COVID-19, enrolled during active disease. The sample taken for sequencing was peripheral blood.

The CDR3 region has the DNA TGTGCCAGCAGCCAGGCAGGGGGTGCCGGGGAGCTGTTTTTT. Translated, it gives CASSQAGGAGELFF. The chain uses TRBV3-1 (or the pseudogene TRBV3-2) and TRBJ2-2; 7 nucleotides line up with TRBD1. This CDR3 comprises 14 residues. V was pared by 3 bases and J by 6 bases, with 4 bases of the junction left unmatched. The V gene's germline CDR1 is LGHDT and CDR2 YNNKEL (reference sequence).